This is a list of T cell receptor beta chains from one sample in a study of T cell responses to AZD1222 COVID-19 vaccine. Measured with immunoSEQ multiplex PCR; TCRdb has only the in-frame clones, and not every one. This sample contains about 140,000 clones. The sample taken for sequencing was peripheral blood. The receptor source for this set is an adult in good health. Both conserved end residues are part of each CDR3. The D gene is left open where the match is weak.

j_gene	v_gene	d_gene	CDR3aa	CDR3nt
TRBJ1-3	TRBV25-1	.	CASSELGSSSGNTIYF	TGTGCCAGCAGTGAATTGGGCAGCTCCTCTGGAAACACCATATATTTT
TRBJ1-6	TRBV13	.	CASSQGRYGGSPLHF	TGTGCCAGCAGCCAAGGACGCTACGGTGGTTCACCCCTCCACTTT
TRBJ2-2	TRBV2	TRBD2	CASKRGRAGELFF	TGTGCCAGCAAGAGAGGGAGGGCCGGGGAGCTGTTTTTT
TRBJ1-1	TRBV5-1	.	CASSSTAKNTEAFF	TGCGCCAGCAGCTCGACAGCTAAGAACACTGAAGCTTTCTTT
TRBJ2-4	TRBV7-2	.	CASSLGGHPAIQYF	TGTGCCAGCAGCTTAGGTGGCCACCCCGCTATTCAGTACTTC
TRBJ1-5	TRBV4-1	.	CASSHPGTSNQPQHF	TGCGCCAGCAGCCACCCCGGGACCTCCAATCAGCCCCAGCATTTT
TRBJ2-1	TRBV15	.	CATSPTGTYNEQFF	TGTGCCACCAGCCCCACAGGGACCTACAATGAGCAGTTCTTC
TRBJ2-1	TRBV11-3	.	CASSLGWQGNEQFF	TGTGCCAGCAGCTTAGGTTGGCAGGGTAATGAGCAGTTCTTC
TRBJ2-2	TRBV3-1/TRBV3-2	.	CASSQVQGEELFF	TGTGCCAGCAGCCAAGTTCAAGGGGAGGAGCTGTTTTTT
TRBJ1-5	TRBV4-1	TRBD1	CASSQIRGPGNQPQHF	TGCGCCAGCAGCCAAATCAGGGGGCCTGGCAATCAGCCCCAGCATTTT
TRBJ2-6	TRBV2	.	CASSLAGMGANVLTF	TGTGCCAGCAGTCTTGCAGGGATGGGGGCCAACGTCCTGACTTTC
TRBJ2-1	TRBV11-3	TRBD2	CASSLGASGGVWSYNEQFF	TGTGCCAGCAGCTTAGGGGCTAGCGGGGGGGTGTGGTCCTACAATGAGCAGTTCTTC
TRBJ1-1	TRBV6-5	TRBD1	CASSHRQGRVTEAFF	TGTGCCAGCAGCCATCGACAGGGCCGGGTCACTGAAGCTTTCTTT
TRBJ2-5	TRBV5-1	TRBD1	CASSGGTGEETQYF	TGCGCCAGCAGCGGAGGGACAGGGGAAGAGACCCAGTACTTC
TRBJ1-1	TRBV28	.	CASSLTVNTEAFF	TGTGCCAGCAGTTTGACAGTGAACACTGAAGCTTTCTTT
TRBJ1-2	TRBV7-2	.	CASSFGVPYGYTF	TGTGCCAGCAGCTTTGGGGTCCCCTATGGCTACACCTTC
TRBJ2-3	TRBV25-1	TRBD2	CASSKTSGRSTDTQYF	TGTGCCAGCAGTAAAACTAGCGGAAGAAGCACAGATACGCAGTATTTT
TRBJ1-3	TRBV4-2	.	CASSQLYGEYGNTIYF	TGTGCCAGCAGCCAACTCTATGGGGAGTACGGAAACACCATATATTTT
TRBJ1-1	TRBV18	.	CASSEGKWGTEAFF	TGTGCCAGCTCAGAGGGGAAGTGGGGCACTGAAGCTTTCTTT
TRBJ2-1	TRBV4-1	TRBD2	CASSQKRSLAGFYEQFF	TGCGCCAGCAGCCAGAAGAGGTCCCTAGCGGGGTTCTATGAGCAGTTCTTC
TRBJ1-4	TRBV7-9	.	CASSLLVGANEKLFF	TGTGCCAGCAGCTTATTAGTAGGGGCGAATGAAAAACTGTTTTTT
TRBJ2-2	TRBV5-1	.	CASSLVAGATGELFF	TGCGCCAGCAGCTTGGTGGCAGGTGCCACCGGGGAGCTGTTTTTT
TRBJ2-3	TRBV6-6	TRBD1	CASSRQGASTDTQYF	TGTGCCAGCAGTAGACAGGGGGCGAGCACAGATACGCAGTATTTT
TRBJ1-5	TRBV19	TRBD1	CASSYSGQGASNQPQHF	TGTGCCAGTAGCTATTCCGGACAGGGGGCTAGCAATCAGCCCCAGCATTTT
TRBJ2-7	TRBV7-2	.	CASSHRGGAGEQYF	TGTGCCAGCAGCCACCGAGGAGGGGCGGGGGAGCAGTACTTC
TRBJ2-7	TRBV7-2	TRBD1	CASSSVTGTYEQYF	TGTGCCAGCAGCTCTGTGACAGGGACCTACGAGCAGTACTTC
TRBJ1-5	TRBV2	TRBD1	CASSEGQGSQPQHF	TGTGCCAGCAGTGAGGGACAGGGGTCTCAGCCCCAGCATTTT
TRBJ2-4	TRBV4-2	.	CASSHTGFSKNIQYF	TGTGCCAGCAGCCATACAGGGTTTTCGAAAAACATTCAGTACTTC
TRBJ2-5	TRBV3-1/TRBV3-2	TRBD2	CASSQRGGIMETQYF	TGTGCCAGCAGCCAACGCGGGGGGATTATGGAGACCCAGTACTTC
TRBJ2-1	TRBV18	TRBD2	CASSPRKGTSGGADEQFF	TGTGCCAGCTCACCACGAAAGGGGACTAGCGGGGGGGCGGATGAGCAGTTCTTC
TRBJ1-2	TRBV7-2	TRBD1	CASSPRGQLSNYGYTF	TGTGCCAGCAGCCCCAGGGGGCAGCTGAGTAACTATGGCTACACCTTC
TRBJ1-2	TRBV15	.	CATSRGAARNKNYGYTF	TGTGCCACCAGCAGAGGTGCAGCGAGAAACAAGAACTATGGCTACACCTTC
TRBJ2-7	TRBV30	.	CAWSRGATYEQYF	TGTGCCTGGAGTCGTGGGGCGACCTACGAGCAGTACTTC
TRBJ2-4	TRBV6-5	TRBD2	CASSPRGVAKNIQYF	TGTGCCAGCAGCCCCCGGGGGGTGGCCAAAAACATTCAGTACTTC
TRBJ2-3	TRBV11-2	.	CASSFSRRDTQYF	TGTGCCAGCAGCTTTTCCCGAAGAGATACGCAGTATTTT
TRBJ1-4	TRBV18	.	CASSLRTVSSEKLFF	TGTGCCAGCTCACTTCGGACAGTAAGCTCTGAAAAACTGTTTTTT
TRBJ1-1	TRBV9	.	CASRGQNTEAFF	TGTGCCAGCAGGGGACAGAACACTGAAGCTTTCTTT
TRBJ1-2	TRBV19	.	CASSIAIANYGYTF	TGTGCCAGTAGTATAGCCATAGCTAACTATGGCTACACCTTC
TRBJ1-5	TRBV21-1	.	CASSKEKFRGPNQPQHF	TGTGCCAGCAGCAAAGAAAAGTTCAGGGGTCCCAATCAGCCCCAGCATTTT
TRBJ2-3	TRBV3-1/TRBV3-2	TRBD1	CASSPRQGADTQYF	TGTGCCAGCAGCCCCCGACAGGGGGCAGATACGCAGTATTTT
TRBJ2-7	TRBV12-3/TRBV12-4	.	CASSPSYEQYF	TGTGCCAGCAGCCCCTCCTACGAGCAGTACTTC
TRBJ1-2	TRBV7-3	TRBD1	CASSLTQGAVSF	TGTGCCAGCAGCTTAACCCAGGGGGCGGTGAGCTTC
TRBJ1-1	TRBV6-5	TRBD1	CASSRGGAFTEAFF	TGTGCCAGCTCCAGGGGGGGGGCCTTCACTGAAGCTTTCTTT
TRBJ2-7	TRBV11-3	TRBD1	CASSLLGGIDEQYF	TGTGCCAGCAGCTTATTAGGGGGCATCGACGAGCAGTACTTC
TRBJ2-5	TRBV10-2	TRBD1	CASSEPDRGQETQYF	TGCGCCAGCAGTGAGCCGGACAGGGGGCAAGAGACCCAGTACTTC
TRBJ2-4	TRBV11-2	.	CASSLGGPGRGRVNIQYF	TGTGCCAGCAGCTTAGGGGGCCCCGGGCGGGGGCGCGTAAACATTCAGTACTTC
TRBJ1-5	TRBV19	.	CASSLRDNQPQHF	TGTGCCAGTAGTCTCAGGGATAATCAGCCCCAGCATTTT
TRBJ2-2	TRBV30	TRBD2	CAWSVLAGVLTGELFF	TGTGCCTGGAGTGTACTAGCGGGGGTACTCACCGGGGAGCTGTTTTTT
TRBJ1-4	TRBV12-3/TRBV12-4	.	CASSSDIGEKLFF	TGTGCCAGCAGTTCCGACATCGGTGAAAAACTGTTTTTT
TRBJ1-4	TRBV5-6	TRBD1	CASSLRGGTYEKLFF	TGTGCCAGCAGCTTGCGAGGGGGCACTTATGAAAAACTGTTTTTT
TRBJ1-6	TRBV6-5	TRBD1	CASSRQGVGNSPLHF	TGTGCCAGCAGTCGACAGGGGGTCGGAAATTCACCCCTCCACTTT
TRBJ1-2	TRBV2	TRBD1	CASSADRGASRGYGYTF	TGTGCCAGCAGTGCCGACAGGGGAGCTAGCAGGGGTTATGGCTACACCTTC
TRBJ2-2	TRBV6-6	.	CASSLPTGNTGELFF	TGTGCCAGCAGTTTACCGACAGGGAACACCGGGGAGCTGTTTTTT